The 3 T cell receptor beta chains below all came from one sample that was sequenced in a study of beta chain features in type 1 diabetes. Overall study results and limits: TCRB CDR3s from Type 1 diabetes patients were moderately but significantly shorter in all four CD4+ subsets.

No antigen is known for these receptors. Expressed TCRB transcripts were sequenced after all isolated RNA was converted to cDNA. Sequenced by immunoSEQ multiplex PCR; TCRdb stores in-frame clones only, minus some. The sample lists some 200,000 clones, roughly 17% occurring once. The sequenced material came from naive CD4+ T cells from blood. These TCRs come from a man aged 25-40 years with type 1 diabetes.

The V call is TRBV19, the J call TRBJ2-3; no clear D. V lost 7 bases and J 2 bases, leaving 13 bases between the germline ends. The CDR3 contains 14 residues. Germline loops: CDR1 LNHDA, CDR2 SQIVND (reference sequence). CDR3 region: CASTIGQNTDTQYF. The CDR3 nucleotides are TGTGCCAGTACAATCGGGCAGAACACAGATACGCAGTATTTT.

This clone showed up just a few times. The V gene is TRBV18, the J gene TRBJ2-5; D is possibly TRBD1 or TRBD2 (5 bases each). This CDR3 region has 15 residues. Trimming took 3 bases from V and 5 from J, leaving 16 bases between them. Germline V gene data show CDR1 as KGHSH and CDR2 as LQKENI. CDR3 loop: CASSPATGTFETQYF. CDR3 coding DNA: TGTGCCAGCTCACCCGCGACCGGGACCTTTGAGACCCAGTACTTC.

In this sample, this clone turned up a few times. The rearrangement links TRBV7-2 to TRBJ2-3; D is unclear. Per germline, CDR1 SGHTA and CDR2 FQGNSA. CDR3 length: 14 residues. V was shortened by 0 bases and J by 1 base, with 5 bases between the two germline ends. Here the CDR3 reads CASSLAHGTDTQYF. The CDR3 DNA reads TGTGCCAGCAGCTTAGCGCATGGCACAGATACGCAGTATTTT.